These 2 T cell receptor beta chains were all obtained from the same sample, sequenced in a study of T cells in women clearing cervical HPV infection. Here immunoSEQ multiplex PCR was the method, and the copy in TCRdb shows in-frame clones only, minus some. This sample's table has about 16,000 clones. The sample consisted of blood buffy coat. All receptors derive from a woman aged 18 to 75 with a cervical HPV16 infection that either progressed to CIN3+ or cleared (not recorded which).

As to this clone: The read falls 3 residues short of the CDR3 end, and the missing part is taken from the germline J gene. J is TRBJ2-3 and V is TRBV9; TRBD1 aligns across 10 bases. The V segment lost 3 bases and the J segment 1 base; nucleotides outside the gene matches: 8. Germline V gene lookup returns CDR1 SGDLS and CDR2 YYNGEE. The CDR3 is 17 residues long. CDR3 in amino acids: CASSENTGTGGTDTQYF. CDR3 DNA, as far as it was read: TGTGCCAGCAGCGAAAATACCGGGACAGGGGGCACAGATACG. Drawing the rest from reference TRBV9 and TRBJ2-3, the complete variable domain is DSGVTQTPKHLITATGQRVTLRCSPRSGDLSVYWYQQSLDQGLQFLIQYYNGEERAKGNILERFSAQQFPDLHSELNLSSLELGDSALYFCASSENTGTGGTDTQYFGPGTRLTVL.

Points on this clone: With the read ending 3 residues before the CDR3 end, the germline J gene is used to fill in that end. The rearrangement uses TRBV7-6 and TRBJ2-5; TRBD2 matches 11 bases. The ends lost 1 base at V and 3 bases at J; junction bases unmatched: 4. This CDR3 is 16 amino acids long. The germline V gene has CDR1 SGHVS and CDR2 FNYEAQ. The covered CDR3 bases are TGTGCCAGCAGCTTAGATCCTAGCGGGGGGAAAGAGACC. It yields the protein CASSLDPSGGKET. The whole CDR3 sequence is CASSLDPSGGKETQYF. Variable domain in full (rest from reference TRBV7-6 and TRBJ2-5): GAGVSQSPRYKVTKRGQDVALRCDPISGHVSLYWYRQALGQGPEFLTYFNYEAQQDKSGLPNDRFSAERPEGSISTLTIQRTEQRDSAMYRCASSLDPSGGKETQYFGPGTRLLVL.